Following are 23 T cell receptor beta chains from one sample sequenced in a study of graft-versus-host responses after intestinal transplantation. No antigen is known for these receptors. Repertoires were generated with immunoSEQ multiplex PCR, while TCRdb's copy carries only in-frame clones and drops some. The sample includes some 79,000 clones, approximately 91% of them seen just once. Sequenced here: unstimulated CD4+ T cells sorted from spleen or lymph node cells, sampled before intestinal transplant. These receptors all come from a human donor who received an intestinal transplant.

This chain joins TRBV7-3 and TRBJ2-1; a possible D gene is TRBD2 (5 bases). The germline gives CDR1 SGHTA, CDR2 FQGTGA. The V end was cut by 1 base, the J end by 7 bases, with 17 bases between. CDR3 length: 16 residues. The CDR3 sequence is CASSLRAPPSGNEQFF. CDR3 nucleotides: TGTGCCAGCAGCTTAAGGGCCCCTCCCAGCGGTAATGAGCAGTTCTTC.

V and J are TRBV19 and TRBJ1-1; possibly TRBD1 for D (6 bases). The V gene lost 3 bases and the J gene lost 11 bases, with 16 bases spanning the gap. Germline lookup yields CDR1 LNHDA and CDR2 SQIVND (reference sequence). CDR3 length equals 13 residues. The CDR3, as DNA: TGTGCCAGTAGTATGGGGACAAACTATGCGGCTTTCTTT. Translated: CASSMGTNYAAFF. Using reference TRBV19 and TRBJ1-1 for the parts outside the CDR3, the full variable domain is DGGITQSPKYLFRKEGQNVTLSCEQNLNHDAMYWYRQDPGQGLRLIYYSQIVNDFQKGDIAEGYSVSREKKESFPLTVTSAQKNPTAFYLCASSMGTNYAAFFGQGTRLTVV.

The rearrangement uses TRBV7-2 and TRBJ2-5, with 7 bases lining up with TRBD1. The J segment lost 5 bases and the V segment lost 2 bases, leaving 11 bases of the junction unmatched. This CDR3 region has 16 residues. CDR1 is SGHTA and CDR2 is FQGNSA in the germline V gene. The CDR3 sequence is CASSLRIGRGSETQYF. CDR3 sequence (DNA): TGTGCCAGCAGCTTACGAATAGGCAGGGGGTCTGAGACCCAGTACTTC.

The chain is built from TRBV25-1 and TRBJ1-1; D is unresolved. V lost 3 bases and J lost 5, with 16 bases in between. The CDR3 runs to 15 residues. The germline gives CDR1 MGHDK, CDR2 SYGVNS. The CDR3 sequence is CASSDTAPRGTEAFF. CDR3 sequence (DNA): TGTGCCAGCAGTGATACCGCTCCTAGAGGAACTGAAGCTTTCTTT.

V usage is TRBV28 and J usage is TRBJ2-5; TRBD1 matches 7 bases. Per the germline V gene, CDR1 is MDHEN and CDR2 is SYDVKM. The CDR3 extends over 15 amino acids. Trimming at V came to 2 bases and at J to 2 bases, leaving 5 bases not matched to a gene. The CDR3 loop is CASSLLTGKQETQYF. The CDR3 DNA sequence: TGTGCCAGCAGTTTACTGACAGGGAAACAAGAGACCCAGTACTTC.

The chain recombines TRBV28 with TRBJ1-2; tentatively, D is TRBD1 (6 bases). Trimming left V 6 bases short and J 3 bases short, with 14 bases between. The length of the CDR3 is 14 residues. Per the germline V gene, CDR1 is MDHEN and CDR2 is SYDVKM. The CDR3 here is CASSLRTVDYGYTF. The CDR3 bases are TGTGCCAGCAGCCTAAGGACAGTGGACTATGGCTACACCTTC.

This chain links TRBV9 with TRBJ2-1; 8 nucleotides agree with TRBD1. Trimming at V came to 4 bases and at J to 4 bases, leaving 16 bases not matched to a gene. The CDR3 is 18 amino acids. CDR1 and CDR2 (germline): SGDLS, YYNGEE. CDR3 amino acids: CASSSGQGRSRGYNEQFF. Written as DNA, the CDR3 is TGTGCCAGCAGCAGCGGACAGGGACGGTCACGGGGTTACAATGAGCAGTTCTTC.

This chain's CDR3 is CASGPGGNTEAFF. In nucleotides, the CDR3 is TGTGCCAGCGGGCCTGGAGGGAACACTGAAGCTTTCTTT. This chain connects TRBV9 to TRBJ1-1, with unresolved D. The CDR3 covers 13 residues. Germline V CDR1 and CDR2: SGDLS, YYNGEE. The ends were cut back, 7 bases at V and 1 base at J, with 11 bases in the middle.

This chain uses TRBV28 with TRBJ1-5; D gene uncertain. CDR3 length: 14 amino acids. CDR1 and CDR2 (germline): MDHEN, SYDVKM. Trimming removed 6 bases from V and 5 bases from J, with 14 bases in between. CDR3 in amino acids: CASRLGSTYQPQHF. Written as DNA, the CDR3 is TGTGCCAGCAGGCTGGGCAGCACCTATCAGCCCCAGCATTTT.

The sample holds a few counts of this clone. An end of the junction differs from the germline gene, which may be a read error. The DNA of the CDR3 is TGTGCCAGCAGTCACTCACAGGGTTCCTACAATGAGCAGTTCTTC. It is translated as CASSHSQGSYNEQFF. This chain joins TRBV6-6 and TRBJ2-1, with D perhaps TRBD1 (6 bases). CDR1 is MNHNY and CDR2 is SVGAGI in the germline V gene (reference sequence). CDR3 length: 15 residues.

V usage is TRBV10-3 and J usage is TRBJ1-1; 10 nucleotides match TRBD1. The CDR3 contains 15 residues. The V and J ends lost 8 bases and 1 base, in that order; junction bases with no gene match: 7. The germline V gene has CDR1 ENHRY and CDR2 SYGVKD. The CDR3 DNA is TGTGCCATCGGGAGACAGGGGGCGGAGAACACTGAAGCTTTCTTT. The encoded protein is CAIGRQGAENTEAFF.

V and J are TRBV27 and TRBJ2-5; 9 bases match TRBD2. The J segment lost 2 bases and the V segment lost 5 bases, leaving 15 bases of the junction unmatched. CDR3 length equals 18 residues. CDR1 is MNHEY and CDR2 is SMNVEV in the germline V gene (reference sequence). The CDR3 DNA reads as TGTGCCAGCAGTCCTCCTCGCCTAGCGGGGAATCCTCAAGAGACCCAGTACTTC. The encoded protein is CASSPPRLAGNPQETQYF.

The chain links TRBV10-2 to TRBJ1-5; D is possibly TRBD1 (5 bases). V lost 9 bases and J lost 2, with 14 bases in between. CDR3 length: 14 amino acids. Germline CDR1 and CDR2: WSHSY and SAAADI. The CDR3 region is CARGGECGNQPQHF. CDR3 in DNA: TGCGCCAGGGGGGGGGAATGCGGCAATCAGCCCCAGCATTTT.

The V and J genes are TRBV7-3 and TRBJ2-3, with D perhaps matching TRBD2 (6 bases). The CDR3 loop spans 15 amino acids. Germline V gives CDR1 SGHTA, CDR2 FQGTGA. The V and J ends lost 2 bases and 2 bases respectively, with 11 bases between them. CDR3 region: CASSLVPGDTDTQYF. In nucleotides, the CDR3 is TGTGCCAGCAGCTTAGTTCCGGGAGACACAGATACGCAGTATTTT.

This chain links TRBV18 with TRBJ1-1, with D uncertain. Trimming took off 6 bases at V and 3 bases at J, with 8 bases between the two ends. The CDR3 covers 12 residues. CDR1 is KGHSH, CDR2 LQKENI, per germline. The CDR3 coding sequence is TGTGCCAGCTCCGGGTTTCACACTGAAGCTTTCTTT. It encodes CASSGFHTEAFF.

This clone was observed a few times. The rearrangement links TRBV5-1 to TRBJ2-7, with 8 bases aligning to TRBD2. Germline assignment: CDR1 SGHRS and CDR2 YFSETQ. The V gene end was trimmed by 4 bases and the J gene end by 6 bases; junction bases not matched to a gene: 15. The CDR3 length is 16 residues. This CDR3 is CASSQTLAGPSSEQYF. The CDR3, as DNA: TGCGCCAGCAGCCAAACCTTAGCGGGGCCGTCTTCCGAGCAGTACTTC.

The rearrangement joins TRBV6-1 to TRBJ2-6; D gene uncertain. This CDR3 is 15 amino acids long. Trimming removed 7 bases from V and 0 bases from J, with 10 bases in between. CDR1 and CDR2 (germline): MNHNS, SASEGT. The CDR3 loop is CASTPMVSGANVLTF. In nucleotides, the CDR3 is TGTGCCAGCACCCCTATGGTCTCTGGGGCCAACGTCCTGACTTTC.

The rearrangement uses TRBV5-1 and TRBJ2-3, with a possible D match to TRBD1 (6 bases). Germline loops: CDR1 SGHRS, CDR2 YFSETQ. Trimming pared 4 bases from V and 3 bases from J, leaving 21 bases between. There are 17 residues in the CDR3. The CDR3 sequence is CASSRSSGGRETDTQYF. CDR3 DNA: TGCGCCAGCAGCCGGTCTAGTGGGGGCAGGGAAACAGATACGCAGTATTTT.

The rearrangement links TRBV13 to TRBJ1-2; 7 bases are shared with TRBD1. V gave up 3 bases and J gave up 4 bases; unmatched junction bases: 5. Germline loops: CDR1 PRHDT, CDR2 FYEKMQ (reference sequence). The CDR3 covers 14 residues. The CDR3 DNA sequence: TGTGCCAGCAGCTTTAACAGGGGAGGCTATGGCTACACCTTC. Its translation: CASSFNRGGYGYTF. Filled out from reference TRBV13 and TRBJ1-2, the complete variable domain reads AAGVIQSPRHLIKEKRETATLKCYPIPRHDTVYWYQQGPGQDPQFLISFYEKMQSDKGSIPDRFSAQQFSDYHSELNMSSLELGDSALYFCASSFNRGGYGYTFGSGTRLTVV.

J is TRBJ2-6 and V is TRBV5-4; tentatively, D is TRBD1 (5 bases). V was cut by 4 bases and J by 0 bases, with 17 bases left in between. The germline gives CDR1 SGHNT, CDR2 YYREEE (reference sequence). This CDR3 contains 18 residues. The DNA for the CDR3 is TGTGCCAGCAGCCCCCAGTTATTAAGGGGCTCTGGGGCCAACGTCCTGACTTTC. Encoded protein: CASSPQLLRGSGANVLTF.

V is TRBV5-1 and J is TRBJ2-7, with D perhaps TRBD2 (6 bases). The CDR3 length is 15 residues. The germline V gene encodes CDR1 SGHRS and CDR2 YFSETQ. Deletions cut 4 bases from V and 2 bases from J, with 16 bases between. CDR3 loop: CASSADLAKPYEQYF. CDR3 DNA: TGCGCCAGCAGCGCGGACCTAGCGAAGCCCTACGAGCAGTACTTC.

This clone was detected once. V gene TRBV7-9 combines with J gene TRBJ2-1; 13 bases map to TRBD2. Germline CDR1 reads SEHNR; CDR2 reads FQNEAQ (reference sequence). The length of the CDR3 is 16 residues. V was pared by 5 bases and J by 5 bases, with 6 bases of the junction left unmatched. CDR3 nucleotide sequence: TGTGCCAGCAGCCGGCCCGGGACTAGCGGGAACAATGAGCAGTTCTTC. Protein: CASSRPGTSGNNEQFF. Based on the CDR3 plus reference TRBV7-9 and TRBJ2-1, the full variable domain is DTGVSQNPRHKITKRGQNVTFRCDPISEHNRLYWYRQTLGQGPEFLTYFQNEAQLEKSRLLSDRFSAERPKGSFSTLEIQRTEQGDSAMYLCASSRPGTSGNNEQFFGPGTRLTVL.

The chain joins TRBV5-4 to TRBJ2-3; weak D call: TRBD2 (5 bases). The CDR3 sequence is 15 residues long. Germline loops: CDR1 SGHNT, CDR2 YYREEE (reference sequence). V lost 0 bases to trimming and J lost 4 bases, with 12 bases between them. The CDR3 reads CASSLGPKEADTQYF. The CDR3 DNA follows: TGTGCCAGCAGCTTGGGGCCGAAGGAGGCAGATACGCAGTATTTT. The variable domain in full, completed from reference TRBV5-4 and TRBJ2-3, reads ETGVTQSPTHLIKTRGQQVTLRCSSQSGHNTVSWYQQALGQGPQFIFQYYREEENGRGNFPPRFSGLQFPNYSSELNVNALELDDSALYLCASSLGPKEADTQYFGPGTRLTVL.